Presented here are 25 T cell receptor beta chains from one specimen sequenced in a study of T cell responses to AZD1222 COVID-19 vaccine. The protocol was immunoSEQ multiplex PCR, while the TCRdb copy is restricted to in-frame clones and leaves out a portion. The table has around 80,000 clones, 80% to 90% seen once. The sequencing used peripheral blood, collected 28 days after the second AZD1222 dose. These receptor sequences come from an adult who received the AZD1222 COVID-19 vaccine.

The chain recombines TRBV4-1 with TRBJ1-1; D may be TRBD1 (5 bases). Trimming took 8 bases from V and 1 from J, leaving 20 bases between them. The CDR3 runs 16 residues. Germline V CDR1 and CDR2: MGHRA, YSYEKL. CDR3 nucleotides: TGCGCCAGCGCCGTAAATAGGGGCGTGGAGAACACTGAAGCTTTCTTT. Its translation: CASAVNRGVENTEAFF.

V is TRBV9 and J is TRBJ2-7; 10 bases align to TRBD2. Germline CDR1 reads SGDLS; CDR2 reads YYNGEE. The CDR3 extends over 17 amino acids. V lost 0 bases to trimming and J lost 3 bases; unmatched junction nucleotides: 9. The CDR3 region has the DNA TGTGCCAGCAGCGTAGAGGCTAGCGGGGGCCCCCTCTACGAGCAGTACTTC. Translating it yields CASSVEASGGPLYEQYF.

The V gene is TRBV25-1, the J gene TRBJ1-1; 7 nucleotides match TRBD1. V shed 4 bases and J 3 bases; nucleotides not matched to a gene: 2. Germline V lookup: CDR1 MGHDK, CDR2 SYGVNS. The CDR3 loop spans 13 amino acids. As DNA, the CDR3 is TGTGCCAGCAGTGTACAGGGGTACACTGAAGCTTTCTTT. It yields the protein CASSVQGYTEAFF.

A single count supports this clone. The gene calls are TRBV18 and TRBJ1-4, with D possibly matching TRBD1 (5 bases). Germline V lookup: CDR1 KGHSH, CDR2 LQKENI. CDR3 length equals 14 residues. Trimming pared 4 bases from V and 5 bases from J, leaving 11 bases between. For the CDR3, the DNA is TGTGCCAGCTCACAGGGGCAGAACAATGAAAAACTGTTTTTT. Translation gives CASSQGQNNEKLFF.

The rearrangement links TRBV24-1 to TRBJ1-2; D remains ambiguous. CDR3 length equals 12 residues. CDR1 KGHDR and CDR2 SFDVKD come from the germline V gene. V was shortened by 9 bases and J by 5 bases, with 12 bases between the two germline ends. The CDR3 reads CATPPSPYGYTF. CDR3 DNA sequence: TGTGCCACCCCCCCATCCCCTTATGGCTACACCTTC.

This sequence joins TRBV5-1 and TRBJ2-7; D unresolved. Deletions cut 0 bases from V and 1 base from J, with 5 bases between. This CDR3 is built from 13 residues. Germline V CDR1 and CDR2: SGHRS, YFSETQ. For the CDR3, the DNA is TGCGCCAGCAGCTTGGTAAGGTCCTACGAGCAGTACTTC. Translated, it gives CASSLVRSYEQYF.

This chain connects TRBV10-3 to TRBJ1-6, with D unclear. The CDR3 loop spans 16 amino acids. Germline CDR1 and CDR2: ENHRY and SYGVKD. V lost 1 base and J lost 12, with 19 bases in between. For the CDR3, the DNA is TGTGCCATCAGTGAGTATTATACTGGATCACCGGTACCCCTCCACTTT. This translates into CAISEYYTGSPVPLHF.

The V call is TRBV7-9, the J call TRBJ2-1, with 8 bases fitting TRBD1. The CDR3 runs 17 residues. Germline V CDR1 and CDR2: SEHNR, FQNEAQ (reference sequence). Trimming cost V 5 bases and J 2 bases; bases outside gene matches: 11. The CDR3 loop is CASSPGPGQGAYNEQFF. In nucleotides, the CDR3 is TGTGCCAGCAGCCCCGGGCCAGGACAGGGAGCCTACAATGAGCAGTTCTTC.

V gene TRBV9 combines with J gene TRBJ2-2; tentative D call: TRBD1 (7 bases). The CDR3 loop spans 18 amino acids. The V gene lost 2 bases and the J gene lost 2 bases, with 19 bases spanning the gap. From germline, CDR1 is SGDLS and CDR2 YYNGEE. CDR3 nucleotide sequence: TGTGCCAGCAGCGTCCGAGGGGCAGGGGGGAAAAACACCGGGGAGCTGTTTTTT. This codes for CASSVRGAGGKNTGELFF.

This clone showed up just a few times. The V and J genes are TRBV11-2 and TRBJ2-7; D gene unclear. Germline CDR1 is SGHAT and CDR2 is FQNNGV. This CDR3 is built from 11 residues. Trimming pared 5 bases from V and 5 bases from J, leaving 7 bases between. CDR3 bases: TGTGCCAGCAGCCACCAAAACGAGCAGTACTTC. Protein product: CASSHQNEQYF. The whole variable domain, remainder taken from reference TRBV11-2 and TRBJ2-7, is EAGVAQSPRYKIIEKRQSVAFWCNPISGHATLYWYQQILGQGPKLLIQFQNNGVVDDSQLPKDRFSAERLKGVDSTLKIQPAKLEDSAVYLCASSHQNEQYFGPGTRLTVT.

The sample holds a few counts of this clone. V gene TRBV27 combines with J gene TRBJ2-2; TRBD2 might be the D (6 bases). The germline gives CDR1 MNHEY, CDR2 SMNVEV (reference sequence). CDR3 size: 16 residues. Trimming stripped 6 bases from V and 0 bases from J, with 14 bases between. CDR3 bases: TGTGCCAGCAGCCCCCGACTAGTCCCGAACACCGGGGAGCTGTTTTTT. Protein: CASSPRLVPNTGELFF.

This clone was seen only a few times. Other DNA sequences in the sample encode the same CDR3. The chain has TRBV18 and TRBJ1-2; 8 bases map to TRBD1. V lost 4 bases and J lost 7; bases outside the gene matches: 5. This CDR3 region has 13 residues. CDR1 and CDR2 from the germline V gene are KGHSH and LQKENI. The CDR3, as DNA: TGTGCCAGCTCACAGGACAGGGTTTCTGGCTACACCTTC. It encodes CASSQDRVSGYTF.

The genes are TRBV18 and TRBJ2-6, with 11 nucleotides matching TRBD1. J was trimmed by 2 bases and V by 3 bases; bases with no gene match: 3. Per germline, CDR1 KGHSH and CDR2 LQKENI. The length of the CDR3 is 17 residues. The chain's CDR3 is CASSPGTGGTGANVLTF. CDR3 coding DNA: TGTGCCAGCTCACCCGGGACAGGGGGTACTGGGGCCAACGTCCTGACTTTC.

This chain links TRBV14 with TRBJ1-1; 9 nucleotides align to TRBD1. V trimming: 3 bases; J trimming: 4 bases; junction bases outside the gene matches: 12. Germline CDR1 and CDR2: SGHDN and FVKESK. The CDR3 totals 17 residues. The CDR3 DNA reads as TGTGCCAGCAGCCATTTGGGACAGGGAGGCTCCGGCACTGAAGCTTTCTTT. Protein product: CASSHLGQGGSGTEAFF.

The V call is TRBV19, the J call TRBJ2-5; TRBD2 might be the D (6 bases). The germline V gene encodes CDR1 LNHDA and CDR2 SQIVND (reference sequence). V was pared by 7 bases and J by 2 bases, with 17 bases between. This CDR3 has 15 amino acids. CDR3 protein: CASTDGRRAQETQYF. CDR3 nucleotides: TGTGCCAGTACCGATGGACGGAGGGCACAAGAGACCCAGTACTTC.

This chain links TRBV5-6 with TRBJ1-1, with 11 bases that match TRBD1. Germline V gene sequence: CDR1 SGHDT, CDR2 YYEEEE. CDR3 length: 13 amino acids. V trimming: 4 bases; J trimming: 11 bases; junction bases outside the gene matches: 7. The chain's CDR3 is CASSKGTGGMAFF. DNA of the CDR3: TGTGCCAGCAGCAAAGGGACAGGGGGTATGGCTTTCTTT.

This chain links TRBV19 with TRBJ2-1; perhaps TRBD2 as D (6 bases). Germline values: CDR1 LNHDA, CDR2 SQIVND (reference sequence). V was pared by 5 bases and J by 3 bases, with 14 bases between. This CDR3 has 15 residues. The CDR3 DNA is TGTGCCAGTAGTTTCCCCCGGGGGTACTACAATGAGCAGTTCTTC. Protein: CASSFPRGYYNEQFF.

This chain connects TRBV5-5 to TRBJ1-1, with a tentative D call TRBD1 (5 bases). Germline CDR1 is SGHKS and CDR2 is YYEKEE (reference sequence). The CDR3 totals 14 residues. V lost 2 bases and J lost 5, with 13 bases in between. CDR3 in amino acids: CASSLIRGSTEAFF. CDR3 DNA sequence: TGTGCCAGCAGCTTAATAAGGGGATCGACTGAAGCTTTCTTT. Variable domain in full (rest from reference TRBV5-5 and TRBJ1-1): DAGVTQSPTHLIKTRGQQVTLRCSPISGHKSVSWYQQVLGQGPQFIFQYYEKEERGRGNFPDRFSARQFPNYSSELNVNALLLGDSALYLCASSLIRGSTEAFFGQGTRLTVV.

CDR3 sequence (DNA): TGCGCCAGCAGCTTGGATGTGAATGAAAAACTGTTTTTT. This encodes CASSLDVNEKLFF. The chain links TRBV5-1 to TRBJ1-4; D not certain. This CDR3 region has 13 residues. V was cut by 0 bases and J by 5 bases, with 5 bases left in between. Germline assignment: CDR1 SGHRS and CDR2 YFSETQ.

The rearrangement joins TRBV12-3 or TRBV12-4 to TRBJ1-2, with D hard to call. Trimming shortened V by 3 bases and J by 8 bases, and 10 bases separated the two germline ends. This CDR3 comprises 12 residues. This chain's CDR3 is CASSFTPVGYTF. In DNA form, the CDR3 reads TGTGCCAGCAGTTTCACCCCCGTCGGCTACACCTTC.

The rearrangement uses TRBV5-4 and TRBJ2-6; a possible D gene is TRBD2 (5 bases). V was shortened by 5 bases and J by 1 base, with 7 bases between the two germline ends. Germline V gives CDR1 SGHNT, CDR2 YYREEE (reference sequence). This CDR3 comprises 14 residues. CDR3 DNA: TGTGCCAGCAGAGGGAGTTCTGGGGCCAACGTCCTGACTTTC. Its protein product is CASRGSSGANVLTF.

This clone was detected only once. This chain connects TRBV3-1 (or the pseudogene TRBV3-2) to TRBJ1-4; D might be TRBD1 (6 bases). This CDR3 is built from 15 residues. Germline CDR1 LGHDT, CDR2 YNNKEL (reference sequence). With 4 bases removed from V and 5 bases from J, the gap between germline ends came to 14 bases. The CDR3 here is CASSRVDRTNEKLFF. CDR3 nucleotide sequence: TGTGCCAGCAGCCGAGTAGACAGGACCAATGAAAAACTGTTTTTT.

V and J are TRBV5-5 and TRBJ1-5; D call uncertain. The V and J ends lost 1 base and 0 bases respectively, with 14 bases between them. CDR3 length: 17 residues. The germline V gene encodes CDR1 SGHKS and CDR2 YYEKEE (reference sequence). CDR3 protein: CASSLFASGYSNQPQHF. The CDR3 region has the DNA TGTGCCAGCAGCTTGTTCGCGAGTGGATATAGCAATCAGCCCCAGCATTTT.

The CDR3 sequence: CATSGDPGLETQYF. The CDR3 nucleotides read TGTGCCACCAGTGGGGATCCAGGGCTGGAGACCCAGTACTTC. This chain joins TRBV24-1 and TRBJ2-5, with D possibly TRBD1 on 5 matching bases. This CDR3 comprises 14 residues. The V and J ends lost 5 bases and 5 bases respectively, with 14 bases between them. CDR1 is KGHDR and CDR2 is SFDVKD in the germline V gene.

The chain carries TRBV2 and TRBJ1-4; no reliable D call. Trimming removed 6 bases from V and 0 bases from J, with 14 bases in between. Germline CDR1 and CDR2: SNHLY and FYNNEI. The CDR3 loop spans 16 amino acids. CDR3 nucleotide sequence: TGTGCCAGCAGGCATAGGACGGAGGCAACTAATGAAAAACTGTTTTTT. Its translation: CASRHRTEATNEKLFF.